The subject of this entry is one T cell receptor (beta chain). The sample comes from a study of blood T cell repertoires in COVID-19. Libraries were prepared by immunoSEQ multiplex PCR; TCRdb keeps only in-frame clonotypes and omits some of them. Of tens of thousands of clones listed, 88% are singletons. CDR1 is MNHEY, CDR2 SVGAGI, per germline. This CDR3 region has 15 residues. The V and J ends lost 5 bases and 2 bases, in that order; junction bases with no gene match: 8. The sample was peripheral blood. The J gene is TRBJ1-1, the V gene TRBV6-5; TRBD1 aligns across 7 bases. The clonotype comes from an older man with acute or convalescent COVID-19. The CDR3, as DNA: TGTGCCAGCAGTCCTACCGGGACAGTTAACACTGAAGCTTTCTTT. Translating gives CASSPTGTVNTEAFF.